Sequencing of this T cell receptor beta chain was carried out in a study of read filtering for tumor transcriptome and immune sequencing. Study-wide background: Among patients, 17 to 20 were male and more than 11 female, aged about 45 to 90 (mean around 66).

The ends were cut back, 1 base at V and 4 bases at J, with 11 bases in the middle. The CDR3 contains 15 residues. CDR1 is DFQATT, CDR2 SNEGSKA, per germline (reference sequence). This library used 300 to 450 ng RNA and molecular barcoded adaptors spanning alpha/delta and beta/gamma chains. TCRdb fed the reads into MiXCR, producing one record per CDR3 protein. The sample holds about 28,000 distinct CDR3 sequences, approximately 14% seen once. In its sample, this clonotype was seen many times. The source of this sequence is a donor aged 40 or older with multiple myeloma. The gene calls are TRBV20-1 and TRBJ2-6; D is possibly TRBD1 or TRBD2 (6 bases each). The material sequenced was a population of CD138-negative cells sorted from bone marrow. Written as DNA, the CDR3 is TGCAGTGCTAGAGGAGGGGGGTCAGGGGCCAACGTCCTGACTTTC. Amino acids: CSARGGGSGANVLTF.